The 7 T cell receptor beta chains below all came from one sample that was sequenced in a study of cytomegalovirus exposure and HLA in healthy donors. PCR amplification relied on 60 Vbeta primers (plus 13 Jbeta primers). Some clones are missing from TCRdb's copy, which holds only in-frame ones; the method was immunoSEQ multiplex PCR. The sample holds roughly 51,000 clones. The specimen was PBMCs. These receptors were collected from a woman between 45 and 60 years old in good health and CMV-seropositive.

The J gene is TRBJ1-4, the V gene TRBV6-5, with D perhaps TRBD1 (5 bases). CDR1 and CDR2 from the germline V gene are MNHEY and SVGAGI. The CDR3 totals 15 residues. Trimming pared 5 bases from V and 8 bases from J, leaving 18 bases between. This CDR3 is CASSARPGGGEKLFF. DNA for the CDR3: TGTGCCAGCAGTGCCCGCCCGGGGGGTGGGGAAAAACTGTTTTTT.

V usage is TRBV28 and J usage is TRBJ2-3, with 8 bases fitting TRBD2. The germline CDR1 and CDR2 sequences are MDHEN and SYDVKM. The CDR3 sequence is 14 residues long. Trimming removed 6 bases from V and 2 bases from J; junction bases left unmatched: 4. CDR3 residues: CASRTGGVTDTQYF. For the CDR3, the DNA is TGTGCCAGCAGAACGGGGGGGGTCACAGATACGCAGTATTTT. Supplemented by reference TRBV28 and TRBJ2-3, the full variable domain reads DVKVTQSSRYLVKRTGEKVFLECVQDMDHENMFWYRQDPGLGLRLIYFSYDVKMKEKGDIPEGYSVSREKKERFSLILESASTNQTSMYLCASRTGGVTDTQYFGPGTRLTVL.

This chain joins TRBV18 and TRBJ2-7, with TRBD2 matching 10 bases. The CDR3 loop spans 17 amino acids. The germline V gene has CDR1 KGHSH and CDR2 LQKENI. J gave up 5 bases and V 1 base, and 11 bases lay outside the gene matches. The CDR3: CASSPQRAGGPFDEQYF. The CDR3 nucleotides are TGTGCCAGCTCACCACAGCGAGCGGGAGGGCCTTTTGACGAGCAGTACTTC. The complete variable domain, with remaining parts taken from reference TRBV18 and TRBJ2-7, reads NAGVMQNPRHLVRRRGQEARLRCSPMKGHSHVYWYRQLPEEGLKFMVYLQKENIIDESGMPKERFSAEFPKEGPSILRIQQVVRGDSAAYFCASSPQRAGGPFDEQYFGPGTRLTVT.

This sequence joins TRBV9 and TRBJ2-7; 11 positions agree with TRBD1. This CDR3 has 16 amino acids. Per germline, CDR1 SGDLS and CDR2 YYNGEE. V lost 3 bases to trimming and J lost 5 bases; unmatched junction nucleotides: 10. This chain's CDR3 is CASSGVLGQGGHEQYF. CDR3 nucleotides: TGTGCCAGCAGCGGGGTCCTGGGACAGGGGGGACACGAGCAGTACTTC.

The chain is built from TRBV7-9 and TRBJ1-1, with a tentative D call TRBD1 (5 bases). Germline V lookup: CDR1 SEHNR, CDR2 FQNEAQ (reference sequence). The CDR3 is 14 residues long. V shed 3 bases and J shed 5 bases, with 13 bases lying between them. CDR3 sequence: CASSFRGAGTEAFF. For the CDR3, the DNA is TGTGCCAGCAGCTTTAGGGGCGCCGGGACTGAAGCTTTCTTT.

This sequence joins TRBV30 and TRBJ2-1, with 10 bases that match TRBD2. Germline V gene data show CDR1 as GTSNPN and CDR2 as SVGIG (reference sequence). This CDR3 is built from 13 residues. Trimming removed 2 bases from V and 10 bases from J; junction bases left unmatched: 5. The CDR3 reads CAWSFEREGEQFF. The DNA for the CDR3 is TGTGCCTGGAGTTTTGAGCGGGAGGGCGAGCAGTTCTTC.

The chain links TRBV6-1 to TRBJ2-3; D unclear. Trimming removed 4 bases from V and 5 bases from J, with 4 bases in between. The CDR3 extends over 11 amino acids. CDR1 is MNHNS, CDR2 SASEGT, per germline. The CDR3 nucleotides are TGTGCCAGCAGTGTACTAGATACGCAGTATTTT. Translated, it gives CASSVLDTQYF.